What follows are 24 T cell receptor beta chains derived from one specimen sequenced in a study of CD8 T cells in Susac syndrome (dated by TCRdb to between 2017 and 2020). The library was obtained by the immunoSEQ multiplex PCR assay. RNA was extracted with the RNeasy kit and 0.5 to 1 ug was reverse transcribed using random hexamers. TCRdb trimmed the raw reads at Q25, called clones with MiXCR and kept productive beta chains. Here each entry gathers all rows of one CDR3 protein and keeps the most common genes and DNA. The sample table contains tens of thousands of distinct CDR3 sequences; only one count was recorded for approximately 94% of them. The ten largest clones take up 0.35% to 0.4% of the sample. The material sequenced was CD8+ T cells from PBMCs. The receptor source for this set is a human donor with multiple sclerosis.

J is TRBJ1-5 and V is TRBV5-6; 7 nucleotides line up with TRBD1. The V gene end was trimmed by 2 bases and the J gene end by 4 bases; junction bases not matched to a gene: 0. CDR3 size: 13 residues. In germline, CDR1 is SGHDT, CDR2 YYEEEE. The DNA of the CDR3 is TGTGCCAGCAGCTTACAGGGGAATCAGCCCCAGCATTTT. Its translation: CASSLQGNQPQHF.

The chain links TRBV27 to TRBJ2-3, with D perhaps matching TRBD1 (6 bases). Germline assignment: CDR1 MNHEY and CDR2 SMNVEV (reference sequence). The CDR3 has 15 residues. The V and J ends lost 5 bases and 5 bases respectively, with 17 bases between them. CDR3 amino acids: CASSDVSGAVDTQYF. For the CDR3, the DNA is TGTGCCAGCAGTGACGTGTCAGGGGCGGTAGATACGCAGTATTTT.

The chain has TRBV6-2 or TRBV6-3 and TRBJ2-1; 11 bases line up with TRBD2. This CDR3 has 14 residues. Per the germline V gene, CDR1 is MNHEY and CDR2 is SVGEGT. V was pared by 10 bases and J by 6 bases, with 8 bases of the junction left unmatched. CDR3 nucleotides: TGTGCCACCGACCCTAGCGGGGGGTTCAATGAGCAGTTCTTC. As protein: CATDPSGGFNEQFF.

This chain joins TRBV4-3 and TRBJ2-2; TRBD2 aligns across 9 bases. Germline CDR1 is LGHNA and CDR2 is YSLEER. V lost 0 bases and J lost 3; bases outside the gene matches: 5. This CDR3 contains 17 residues. The CDR3 nucleotides read TGCGCCAGCAGCCAAGAGGGCGGGGGGGGCGACACCGGGGAGCTGTTTTTT. It encodes CASSQEGGGGDTGELFF.

The CDR3 region is CASSFYGREEETQYF. As DNA, the CDR3 is TGTGCCAGCAGCTTTTACGGGAGAGAGGAAGAGACCCAGTACTTC. The V gene is TRBV13, the J gene TRBJ2-5; D is perhaps TRBD2 (6 bases). Germline lookup yields CDR1 PRHDT and CDR2 FYEKMQ (reference sequence). This CDR3 spans 15 amino acids. V lost 3 bases and J 3 bases, leaving 14 bases between the germline ends.

The V call is TRBV19, the J call TRBJ1-1; TRBD1 matches at 9 bases. There are 12 residues in the CDR3. Germline CDR1 reads LNHDA; CDR2 reads SQIVND (reference sequence). Trimming removed 10 bases from V and 3 bases from J; junction bases left unmatched: 3. CDR3 residues: CATRQGDTEAFF. Here the CDR3 DNA reads TGTGCCACCAGACAGGGGGACACTGAAGCTTTCTTT.

The V call is TRBV3-1, the J call TRBJ2-7; possible D gene TRBD1, 6 bases. In germline, CDR1 is LGHDT, CDR2 YNNKEL (reference sequence). The CDR3 extends over 14 amino acids. Between the trimmed V and J ends, which lost 0 bases and 2 bases, there was a span of 8 bases. In DNA, the CDR3 is TGTGCCAGCAGCCAAGAGAGGGGGACCTACGAGCAGTACTTC. It specifies CASSQERGTYEQYF.

The gene calls are TRBV30 and TRBJ1-1; D not certain. The V and J ends lost 0 bases and 1 base respectively, with 6 bases between them. Germline V gene data show CDR1 as GTSNPN and CDR2 as SVGIG (reference sequence). CDR3 length: 13 amino acids. The DNA for the CDR3 is TGTGCCTGGAGTGTCGCAGGGAACACTGAAGCTTTCTTT. Its protein product is CAWSVAGNTEAFF.

The chain employs TRBV5-1 and TRBJ1-1; no clear D gene. V lost 2 bases and J 1 base, leaving 6 bases between the germline ends. The CDR3 covers 13 residues. CDR1 SGHRS and CDR2 YFSETQ come from the germline V gene. DNA of the CDR3: TGCGCCAGCAGCTTCGGAAAGAACACTGAAGCTTTCTTT. Translation: CASSFGKNTEAFF.

The chain joins TRBV11-2 to TRBJ2-5; D call uncertain. Germline V gene sequence: CDR1 SGHAT, CDR2 FQNNGV. V lost 0 bases, J lost 1 base, and 9 bases lay in between. The CDR3 has 15 residues. This CDR3 is CASSLEAGSQETQYF. CDR3 DNA: TGTGCCAGCAGCTTAGAGGCAGGATCCCAAGAGACCCAGTACTTC. Using reference TRBV11-2 and TRBJ2-5 for the parts outside the CDR3, the full variable domain is EAGVAQSPRYKIIEKRQSVAFWCNPISGHATLYWYQQILGQGPKLLIQFQNNGVVDDSQLPKDRFSAERLKGVDSTLKIQPAKLEDSAVYLCASSLEAGSQETQYFGPGTRLLVL.

The chain employs TRBV29-1 and TRBJ2-7; 7 bases are shared with TRBD1. This CDR3 spans 12 amino acids. The germline CDR1 and CDR2 sequences are SQVTM and ANQGSEA. With V trimmed by 7 bases and J by 5 bases, 8 bases remained unmatched. CDR3 loop: CSEGAGQNEQYF. The CDR3 DNA is TGCAGCGAGGGGGCAGGGCAGAACGAGCAGTACTTC.

This chain uses TRBV6-2 or TRBV6-3 with TRBJ2-2; no firm D call. The germline V gene has CDR1 MNHEY and CDR2 SVGEGT. This CDR3 is 14 amino acids long. The V and J ends lost 6 bases and 7 bases respectively, with 15 bases between them. CDR3 in amino acids: CASRRRTDGGELFF. The CDR3 coding sequence is TGTGCCAGCAGAAGGCGGACCGATGGCGGGGAGCTGTTTTTT.

This chain connects TRBV29-1 to TRBJ2-1; D uncertain. Per germline, CDR1 SQVTM and CDR2 ANQGSEA. V shed 3 bases and J shed 3 bases, with 6 bases lying between them. The CDR3 contains 12 residues. The CDR3 loop reads CSVEPGYNEQFF. The CDR3 DNA is TGCAGCGTTGAGCCGGGCTACAATGAGCAGTTCTTC.

The CDR3 DNA follows: TGTGCCAGTAGTATAGCGGGGCCCTACGAGCAGTACTTC. It codes for CASSIAGPYEQYF. The chain combines TRBV19 with TRBJ2-7; the D call may be TRBD1 or TRBD2 (5 bases each). This CDR3 has 13 residues. Germline CDR1 reads LNHDA; CDR2 reads SQIVND (reference sequence). V gave up 1 base and J gave up 2 bases, with 6 bases separating them. Based on the CDR3 plus reference TRBV19 and TRBJ2-7, the full variable domain is DGGITQSPKYLFRKEGQNVTLSCEQNLNHDAMYWYRQDPGQGLRLIYYSQIVNDFQKGDIAEGYSVSREKKESFPLTVTSAQKNPTAFYLCASSIAGPYEQYFGPGTRLTVT.

V and J are TRBV7-6 and TRBJ2-7, with 13 bases lining up with TRBD2. The V segment lost 5 bases and the J segment 3 bases; nucleotides outside the gene matches: 4. The germline V gene encodes CDR1 SGHVS and CDR2 FNYEAQ. The CDR3 length is 15 residues. The CDR3 sequence is CASSQLAGGDYEQYF. The DNA for the CDR3 is TGTGCCAGCAGCCAACTAGCGGGAGGGGACTACGAGCAGTACTTC.

This clonotype appeared once. The chain joins TRBV7-2 to TRBJ1-1; tentatively, D is TRBD1 (6 bases). The V gene's germline CDR1 is SGHTA and CDR2 FQGNSA. The V gene lost 3 bases and the J gene lost 6 bases, with 14 bases spanning the gap. The CDR3 contains 14 residues. The CDR3 coding sequence is TGTGCCAGCAGCTTGGGGGGGCCCAGCGCTGAAGCTTTCTTT. This codes for CASSLGGPSAEAFF.

The table lists this clonotype with a count of one. V usage is TRBV4-1 and J usage is TRBJ1-1, with D possibly matching TRBD1 (5 bases). CDR1 and CDR2 (germline): MGHRA, YSYEKL. The CDR3 totals 18 residues. Trimming left V 0 bases short and J 6 bases short, with 23 bases between. The CDR3 sequence: CASSQEFGESLTGPEAFF. The CDR3, as DNA: TGCGCCAGCAGCCAAGAGTTCGGAGAGTCCCTTACGGGGCCTGAAGCTTTCTTT.

The genes are TRBV7-9 and TRBJ1-5, with D uncertain. V lost 8 bases and J 0 bases, leaving 8 bases between the germline ends. The CDR3 extends over 13 amino acids. CDR1 and CDR2 from the germline V gene are SEHNR and FQNEAQ (reference sequence). The CDR3 is CASQRDSNQPQHF. CDR3 nucleotides: TGTGCCAGCCAGAGGGATAGCAATCAGCCCCAGCATTTT.

The V gene is TRBV5-1, the J gene TRBJ2-7; D possibly corresponds to TRBD1 (6 bases). V gave up 2 bases and J gave up 0 bases, with 12 bases separating them. The CDR3 covers 15 residues. Germline CDR1 and CDR2: SGHRS and YFSETQ. DNA of the CDR3: TGCGCCAGCAGCTTTCCCGGGACACCCTCCTACGAGCAGTACTTC. Protein sequence: CASSFPGTPSYEQYF.

DNA for the CDR3: TGTGCCAGCAGTTTATGGGGGGGGTTCCAAGAGACCCAGTACTTC. Protein product: CASSLWGGFQETQYF. The chain couples TRBV27 to TRBJ2-5; 7 bases map to TRBD2. The CDR3 sequence is 15 residues long. CDR1 and CDR2 (germline): MNHEY, SMNVEV (reference sequence). The V and J ends lost 1 base and 1 base, in that order; junction bases with no gene match: 3.

J is TRBJ2-2 and V is TRBV27; D remains unclear. V was trimmed by 5 bases and J by 2 bases, leaving 3 bases between them. The germline V gene has CDR1 MNHEY and CDR2 SMNVEV (reference sequence). The CDR3 is 12 amino acids. The CDR3 DNA follows: TGTGCCAGCAGTGTAAACACCGGGGAGCTGTTTTTT. Translating it yields CASSVNTGELFF.

This chain links TRBV9 with TRBJ1-1, with 7 bases aligning to TRBD1. The germline V gene encodes CDR1 SGDLS and CDR2 YYNGEE. This CDR3 is built from 17 residues. Trimming removed 0 bases from V and 1 base from J; junction bases left unmatched: 9. In DNA form, the CDR3 reads TGTGCCAGCAGCGTAGGAGGAGGGGGCCTGGGGAACACTGAAGCTTTCTTT. Its protein product is CASSVGGGGLGNTEAFF.

CDR3 region: CASSVSGGESTDTQYF. Here the CDR3 DNA reads TGTGCCAGCAGCGTGTCGGGGGGCGAGAGCACAGATACGCAGTATTTT. This chain links TRBV13 with TRBJ2-3; TRBD2 is a possible D gene (7 bases). Germline CDR1 reads PRHDT; CDR2 reads FYEKMQ (reference sequence). CDR3 length equals 16 residues. V was shortened by 5 bases and J by 0 bases, with 15 bases between the two germline ends.

The chain joins TRBV29-1 to TRBJ2-5; possible D gene TRBD1, 6 bases. The V end was cut by 3 bases, the J end by 1 base, with 9 bases between. This CDR3 has 13 residues. Germline lookup yields CDR1 SQVTM and CDR2 ANQGSEA. The CDR3, as DNA: TGCAGCGTTGACGCGGACAGCCAAGAGACCCAGTACTTC. Protein product: CSVDADSQETQYF. Drawing the rest from reference TRBV29-1 and TRBJ2-5, the complete variable domain is SAVISQKPSRDICQRGTSLTIQCQVDSQVTMMFWYRQQPGQSLTLIATANQGSEATYESGFVIDKFPISRPNLTFSTLTVSNMSPEDSSIYLCSVDADSQETQYFGPGTRLLVL.